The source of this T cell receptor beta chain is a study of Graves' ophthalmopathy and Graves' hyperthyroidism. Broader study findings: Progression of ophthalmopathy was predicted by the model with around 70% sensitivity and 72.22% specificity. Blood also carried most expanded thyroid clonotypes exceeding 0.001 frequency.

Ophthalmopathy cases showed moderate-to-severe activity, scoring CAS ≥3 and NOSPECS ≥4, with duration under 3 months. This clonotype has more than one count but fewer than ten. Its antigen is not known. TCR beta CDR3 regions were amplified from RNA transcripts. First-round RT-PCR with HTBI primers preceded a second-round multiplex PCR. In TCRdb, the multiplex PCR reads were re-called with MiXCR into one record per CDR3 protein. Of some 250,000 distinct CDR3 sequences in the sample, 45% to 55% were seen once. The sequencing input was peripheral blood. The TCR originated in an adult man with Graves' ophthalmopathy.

The CDR3 spells CASSHTGTVNTEAFF. CDR3 DNA: TGTGCCAGCAGTCATACAGGGACGGTGAACACTGAAGCTTTCTTT. The chain couples TRBV12-3 or TRBV12-4 to TRBJ1-1; D perhaps matches TRBD1 (6 bases). V lost 5 bases to trimming and J lost 0 bases, with 13 bases between them. The CDR3 has 15 amino acids.